The 4 T cell receptor beta chains listed next were all sequenced from one sample in a study of T cells after yellow fever vaccination. MiXCR, run by TCRdb on the 5' RACE reads, gives a single entry per CDR3 protein. The data hold more than 90,000 distinct CDR3 sequences, with more than 5.5% observed a single time. The sequenced sample was CD4+ T cells sorted from PBMCs, obtained about 49 days after the first yellow fever vaccination. Receptors were obtained from a man in his late teens or twenties who received the YFV17D yellow fever vaccine.

The table lists this clonotype with a few counts. The V gene is TRBV5-1, the J gene TRBJ2-2, with 9 bases matching TRBD1. The CDR3 is 16 amino acids. V lost 2 bases to trimming and J lost 4 bases; unmatched junction nucleotides: 6. Germline CDR1 SGHRS, CDR2 YFSETQ. The CDR3 bases are TGCGCCAGCAGCTTTACAGGGGGCGAAGGCACCGGGGAGCTGTTTTTT. The encoded protein is CASSFTGGEGTGELFF. Full variable domain (missing parts from reference TRBV5-1 and TRBJ2-2): KAGVTQTPRYLIKTRGQQVTLSCSPISGHRSVSWYQQTPGQGLQFLFEYFSETQRNKGNFPGRFSGRQFSNSRSEMNVSTLELGDSALYLCASSFTGGEGTGELFFGEGSRLTVL.

This clonotype has a count of ten or more. The chain recombines TRBV5-1 with TRBJ1-1; no definite D call. The germline V gene encodes CDR1 SGHRS and CDR2 YFSETQ. The CDR3 has 15 residues. Trimming removed 0 bases from V and 2 bases from J, with 11 bases in between. CDR3 DNA: TGCGCCAGCAGCTTGGATCCGCAGGATAACACTGAAGCTTTCTTT. Encoded protein: CASSLDPQDNTEAFF.

This clonotype was counted at least ten times. This rearrangement joins TRBV9 to TRBJ2-3; 12 bases are a match to TRBD2. Germline V CDR1 and CDR2: SGDLS, YYNGEE. The CDR3 runs 17 residues. V lost 0 bases, J lost 5 bases, and 7 bases stayed unmatched. The CDR3 here is CASSVALAGGPGDTQYF. The CDR3 nucleotides are TGTGCCAGCAGCGTAGCCCTAGCGGGGGGGCCCGGAGATACGCAGTATTTT.

This chain links TRBV2 with TRBJ1-1; D gene uncertain. The CDR3 is made up of 14 amino acids. Trimming shortened V by 6 bases and J by 0 bases, and 11 bases separated the two germline ends. Looked up from germline, CDR1 is SNHLY and CDR2 is FYNNEI. The CDR3 loop is CASRFEGLNTEAFF. Here the CDR3 DNA reads TGTGCCAGCAGATTTGAGGGCCTGAACACTGAAGCTTTCTTT.